Below are 8 T cell receptor beta chains sequenced from a single sample in a study of early T cells in non-severe SARS-CoV-2 infection. TCRdb independently ran MiXCR on the 5' RACE reads; one entry per CDR3 protein. The sample lists more than 95,000 distinct CDR3 sequences; about 15% were seen once. Sequencing was performed on whole blood. The receptors shown here come from an adult who was a healthcare worker with PCR-confirmed SARS-CoV-2 infection or an uninfected control (not recorded which).

This clonotype was counted between two and nine times. The J gene is TRBJ1-1, the V gene TRBV28; D not certain. CDR3 length: 15 residues. V lost 2 bases to trimming and J lost 0 bases, with 10 bases between them. Germline V gene sequence: CDR1 MDHEN, CDR2 SYDVKM. The DNA of the CDR3 is TGTGCCAGCAGTTTAAATCCAGGACTGAACACTGAAGCTTTCTTT. Protein product: CASSLNPGLNTEAFF.

This clonotype was detected many times. The chain combines TRBV2 with TRBJ1-5, with D tentatively TRBD1 (5 bases). Trimming removed 8 bases from V and 1 base from J, with 15 bases in between. Germline V CDR1 and CDR2: SNHLY, FYNNEI. This CDR3 spans 15 amino acids. The CDR3 bases are TGTGCCAGCTCCCAAGACAGACAAAGCAATCAGCCCCAGCATTTT. Residues: CASSQDRQSNQPQHF.

This clonotype was seen only a few times. The rearrangement joins TRBV20-1 to TRBJ1-4; tentatively, D is TRBD1 (5 bases). This CDR3 comprises 13 residues. The germline gives CDR1 DFQATT, CDR2 SNEGSKA (reference sequence). The V and J ends lost 6 bases and 8 bases respectively, with 16 bases between them. This CDR3 reads CSATQANGEKLFF. For the CDR3, the DNA is TGCAGTGCCACACAGGCGAACGGGGAAAAACTGTTTTTT.

This clonotype was counted ten times or more. V usage is TRBV29-1 and J usage is TRBJ2-5; D is unclear. The V gene's germline CDR1 is SQVTM and CDR2 ANQGSEA. The CDR3 spans 13 residues. V was trimmed by 4 bases and J by 5 bases, leaving 14 bases between them. CDR3 sequence: CSVGRGPGETQYF. The CDR3 DNA follows: TGCAGCGTTGGGAGAGGTCCCGGCGAGACCCAGTACTTC. Based on the CDR3 plus reference TRBV29-1 and TRBJ2-5, the full variable domain is SAVISQKPSRDICQRGTSLTIQCQVDSQVTMMFWYRQQPGQSLTLIATANQGSEATYESGFVIDKFPISRPNLTFSTLTVSNMSPEDSSIYLCSVGRGPGETQYFGPGTRLLVL.

This clonotype occurred a few times. The V and J genes are TRBV18 and TRBJ2-7, with 7 bases matching TRBD1. The V segment lost 5 bases and the J segment 2 bases; nucleotides outside the gene matches: 6. CDR3 size: 14 residues. Germline CDR1 KGHSH, CDR2 LQKENI. In DNA, the CDR3 is TGTGCCAGCTCATCCCCGGGACAGACCTACGAGCAGTACTTC. It yields the protein CASSSPGQTYEQYF.

The rearrangement links TRBV12-3 or TRBV12-4 to TRBJ1-1; D gene unclear. The length of the CDR3 is 13 residues. The V and J ends lost 5 bases and 2 bases respectively, with 9 bases between them. Here the CDR3 reads CASSRRSNTEAFF. The CDR3 DNA follows: TGTGCCAGCAGTCGAAGATCAAACACTGAAGCTTTCTTT.

This clonotype was counted a few times. The V call is TRBV20-1, the J call TRBJ1-1; D might be TRBD1 (6 bases). The V end lost 1 base, the J end lost 6 bases, and 27 bases lay between the germline ends. The CDR3 covers 18 residues. Per germline, CDR1 DFQATT and CDR2 SNEGSKA (reference sequence). CDR3 sequence (DNA): TGCAGTGCTAGAGTTGCCCGGGACACCAGGGAGCCCCTCGCTGAAGCTTTCTTT. It translates to CSARVARDTREPLAEAFF.

CDR3 nucleotide sequence: TGTGCCAGCAGCTTCGGGGCTCAGAACACTGAAGCTTTCTTT. Translated, it gives CASSFGAQNTEAFF. The J gene is TRBJ1-1, the V gene TRBV7-2; D might be TRBD1 (5 bases). Between the trimmed V and J ends, which lost 3 bases and 1 base, there was a span of 9 bases. CDR1 SGHTA and CDR2 FQGNSA come from the germline V gene. The CDR3 has 14 residues.